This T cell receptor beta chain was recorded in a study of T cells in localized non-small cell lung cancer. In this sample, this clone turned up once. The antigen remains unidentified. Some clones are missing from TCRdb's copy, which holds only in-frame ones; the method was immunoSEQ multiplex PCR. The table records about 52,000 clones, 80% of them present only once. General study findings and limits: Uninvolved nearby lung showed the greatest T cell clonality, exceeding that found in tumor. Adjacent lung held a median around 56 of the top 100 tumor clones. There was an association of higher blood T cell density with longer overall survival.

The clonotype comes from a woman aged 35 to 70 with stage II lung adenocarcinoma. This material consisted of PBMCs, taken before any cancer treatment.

DNA of the CDR3: TGTGCCAGCAGCTTACTGGTCACCCCTATGACCTCTGGGGCCAACGTCCTGACTTTC. Its translation is CASSLLVTPMTSGANVLTF. The chain is built from TRBV7-3 and TRBJ2-6; D gene ambiguous. The CDR3 has 19 amino acids. Deletions cut 2 bases from V and 0 bases from J, with 17 bases between. Germline CDR1 and CDR2: SGHTA and FQGTGA.